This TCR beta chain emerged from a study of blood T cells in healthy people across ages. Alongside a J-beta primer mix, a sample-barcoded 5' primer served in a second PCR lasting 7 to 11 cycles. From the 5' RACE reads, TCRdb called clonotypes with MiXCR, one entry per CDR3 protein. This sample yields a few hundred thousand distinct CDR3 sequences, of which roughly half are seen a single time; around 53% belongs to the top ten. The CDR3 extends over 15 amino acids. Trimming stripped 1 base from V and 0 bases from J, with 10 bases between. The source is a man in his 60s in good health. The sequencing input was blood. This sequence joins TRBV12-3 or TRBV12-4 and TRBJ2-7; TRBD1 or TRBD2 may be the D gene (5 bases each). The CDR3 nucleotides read TGTGCCAGCAGTTTAGGACGGGGACCCTCCTACGAGCAGTACTTC. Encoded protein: CASSLGRGPSYEQYF.